The 19 T cell receptor beta chains reported below all come from one sample, sequenced in a study of shared clonotypes between healthy human individuals. The assay was immunoSEQ multiplex PCR, and TCRdb's table has in-frame clones only and misses some. This sample has some 1,100,000 clones; about 84% occur once, and the top ten carry approximately 0.5%. The sample was memory CD4+ T cells from PBMCs. Subset meaning: CD45RA-negative fraction. The receptors were sampled from a man aged 18-30 years in good health. Some clones in this sample may be carry-over from other donors' samples.

The rearrangement joins TRBV5-8 to TRBJ2-1; D gene ambiguous. The germline V gene encodes CDR1 SGHTS and CDR2 YDEGEE. The V gene lost 2 bases and the J gene lost 10 bases, with 7 bases spanning the gap. The CDR3 consists of 11 residues. As DNA, the CDR3 is TGTGCCAGCAGCTTTCCCCTGGAGCAGTTCTTC. It is translated as CASSFPLEQFF.

V is TRBV29-1 and J is TRBJ1-2, with D perhaps TRBD1 (5 bases). CDR3 length: 13 amino acids. V was clipped by 1 base and J by 2 bases, with 8 bases between them. From germline, CDR1 is SQVTM and CDR2 ANQGSEA. CDR3 region: CSVEGGLNYGYTF. The CDR3 nucleotides read TGCAGCGTTGAAGGGGGGTTAAACTATGGCTACACCTTC.

This chain uses TRBV27 with TRBJ2-5, with D tentatively TRBD2 (5 bases). The CDR3 is 16 residues long. V gave up 2 bases and J gave up 1 base, with 14 bases separating them. Germline assignment: CDR1 MNHEY and CDR2 SMNVEV (reference sequence). The CDR3 spells CASSLVSGYGQETQYF. The CDR3 nucleotides are TGTGCCAGCAGTTTAGTCTCGGGGTATGGCCAAGAGACCCAGTACTTC.

The chain recombines TRBV7-9 with TRBJ1-2; 9 bases line up with TRBD1. With 1 base clipped from V and 11 bases from J, the junction kept 5 bases outside the gene matches. CDR1 and CDR2 from the germline V gene are SEHNR and FQNEAQ (reference sequence). The CDR3 contains 13 residues. The DNA of the CDR3 is TGTGCCAGCAGCTTAGAAGGGACAGGGCCGTACACCTTC. Translating it yields CASSLEGTGPYTF.

The chain combines TRBV27 with TRBJ2-7, with D perhaps TRBD1 or TRBD2 (5 bases each). V was shortened by 5 bases and J by 1 base, with 24 bases between the two germline ends. The CDR3 contains 18 residues. Germline V gene data show CDR1 as MNHEY and CDR2 as SMNVEV (reference sequence). The CDR3 region is CASSPRFYFGTGSYEQYF. The CDR3 DNA follows: TGTGCCAGCAGTCCCCGATTTTACTTCGGGACGGGATCCTACGAGCAGTACTTC.

This chain joins TRBV6-6 and TRBJ2-2; the D gene is possibly TRBD2 (6 bases). Germline V CDR1 and CDR2: MNHNY, SVGAGI (reference sequence). CDR3 length: 15 residues. V was trimmed by 0 bases and J by 4 bases, leaving 9 bases between them. The CDR3 region is CASSYSIGGTGELFF. Written as DNA, the CDR3 is TGTGCCAGCAGTTACTCGATCGGGGGCACCGGGGAGCTGTTTTTT.

This rearrangement joins TRBV5-1 to TRBJ2-5; D gene unclear. V shed 4 bases and J shed 5 bases, with 12 bases lying between them. Germline V gene lookup returns CDR1 SGHRS and CDR2 YFSETQ. This CDR3 is 13 amino acids long. CDR3 bases: TGCGCCAGCAGCGAGGTGGGGTCCGAGACCCAGTACTTC. The encoded protein is CASSEVGSETQYF.

The V call is TRBV5-1, the J call TRBJ1-1, with D perhaps TRBD1 (5 bases). Germline V gene lookup returns CDR1 SGHRS and CDR2 YFSETQ. V gave up 4 bases and J gave up 11 bases, with 15 bases separating them. The CDR3 is made up of 12 amino acids. The CDR3 is CASSLSPGEAFF. Written as DNA, the CDR3 is TGCGCCAGCAGCCTTTCCCCGGGGGAGGCTTTCTTT.

This clone was found once. The V gene is TRBV19, the J gene TRBJ2-7; D might be TRBD1 (5 bases). From germline, CDR1 is LNHDA and CDR2 SQIVND (reference sequence). The CDR3 has 14 amino acids. The V gene lost 6 bases and the J gene lost 2 bases, with 14 bases spanning the gap. The CDR3 is CASRGVAGTYEQYF. CDR3 in DNA: TGTGCCAGTAGAGGGGTCGCTGGAACCTACGAGCAGTACTTC.

This chain uses TRBV27 with TRBJ1-2, with 11 bases matching TRBD1. V lost 6 bases and J lost 8; bases outside the gene matches: 20. Germline V CDR1 and CDR2: MNHEY, SMNVEV (reference sequence). This CDR3 spans 18 amino acids. The chain's CDR3 is CASSPRGLVGTGGRGYTF. The DNA for the CDR3 is TGTGCCAGCAGCCCTAGGGGGTTGGTAGGGACAGGGGGAAGAGGCTACACCTTC.

As DNA, the CDR3 is TGCGCCAGCAGCTTAATGGGGCCGAACACTGAAGCTTTCTTT. This gives the protein CASSLMGPNTEAFF. The chain recombines TRBV5-1 with TRBJ1-1; TRBD1 might be the D (5 bases). Germline assignment: CDR1 SGHRS and CDR2 YFSETQ. V dropped 2 bases and J dropped 1 base, with 9 bases sitting between them. The CDR3 sequence is 14 residues long.

The chain combines TRBV4-2 with TRBJ2-5; 8 bases fit TRBD2. Germline V lookup: CDR1 LGHNA, CDR2 YNFKEQ. V shed 1 base and J 1 base; nucleotides not matched to a gene: 8. This CDR3 region has 17 residues. The CDR3 sequence is CASSQVSGGRFQETQYF. The DNA for the CDR3 is TGTGCCAGCAGCCAAGTGTCGGGCGGGAGGTTCCAAGAGACCCAGTACTTC.

The rearrangement uses TRBV7-2 and TRBJ2-2, with D maybe TRBD2 (6 bases). The CDR3 consists of 15 residues. The V gene's germline CDR1 is SGHTA and CDR2 FQGNSA. V was pared by 4 bases and J by 3 bases, with 12 bases between. CDR3 amino acids: CASSYDGGYTGELFF. The CDR3, as DNA: TGTGCCAGCAGCTACGACGGAGGGTACACCGGGGAGCTGTTTTTT.

The chain couples TRBV4-2 to TRBJ2-3; 7 nucleotides match TRBD2. The trim removed 0 bases at V and 1 base at J, leaving 4 bases unmatched. The germline V gene encodes CDR1 LGHNA and CDR2 YNFKEQ. CDR3 size: 16 residues. This CDR3 reads CASSQDAGDRTDTQYF. The DNA for the CDR3 is TGTGCCAGCAGCCAAGACGCGGGAGACCGCACAGATACGCAGTATTTT.

This chain connects TRBV11-2 to TRBJ2-1; 9 bases match TRBD2. Per germline, CDR1 SGHAT and CDR2 FQNNGV. The J segment lost 5 bases and the V segment lost 6 bases, leaving 5 bases of the junction unmatched. This CDR3 region has 14 residues. The CDR3 DNA reads TGTGCCAGCAGTCGGACTAGCGTCGACAATGAGCAGTTCTTC. It translates to CASSRTSVDNEQFF.

The V call is TRBV2, the J call TRBJ2-1, with 9 bases identical to TRBD2. Germline CDR1 is SNHLY and CDR2 is FYNNEI. V lost 10 bases, J lost 7 bases, and 14 bases stayed unmatched. The CDR3 is 15 amino acids. The CDR3 sequence: CATEEVAGDGNEQFF. The CDR3 DNA sequence: TGTGCCACCGAAGAGGTAGCGGGAGATGGGAATGAGCAGTTCTTC. Full variable domain (rest looked up from reference TRBV2 and TRBJ2-1): EPEVTQTPSHQVTQMGQEVILRCVPISNHLYFYWYRQILGQKVEFLVSFYNNEISEKSEIFDDQFSVERPDGSNFTLKIRSTKLEDSAMYFCATEEVAGDGNEQFFGPGTRLTVL.

The genes are TRBV19 and TRBJ2-7; 8 bases map to TRBD1. This CDR3 spans 17 amino acids. Trimming at V came to 3 bases and at J to 1 base, leaving 11 bases not matched to a gene. Germline lookup yields CDR1 LNHDA and CDR2 SQIVND (reference sequence). Here the CDR3 reads CASSMSSRGTGSYEQYF. In nucleotides, the CDR3 is TGTGCCAGTAGTATGAGTTCCCGTGGGACAGGATCCTACGAGCAGTACTTC.

This clone was seen only a few times. The chain carries TRBV25-1 and TRBJ2-2; TRBD1 matches at 7 bases. Unmatched junction bases numbered 8, after V lost 4 bases and J lost 0 bases. Per germline, CDR1 MGHDK and CDR2 SYGVNS. The length of the CDR3 is 17 residues. The CDR3 is CASSASGTASNTGELFF. The CDR3 bases are TGTGCCAGCAGTGCATCAGGGACAGCGTCGAACACCGGGGAGCTGTTTTTT. Supplemented by reference TRBV25-1 and TRBJ2-2, the full variable domain reads EADIYQTPRYLVIGTGKKITLECSQTMGHDKMYWYQQDPGMELHLIHYSYGVNSTEKGDLSSESTVSRIRTEHFPLTLESARPSHTSQYLCASSASGTASNTGELFFGEGSRLTVL.

This clone was observed a single time. J is TRBJ2-7 and V is TRBV28; 14 nucleotides line up with TRBD2. J gave up 5 bases and V 6 bases, and 6 bases lay outside the gene matches. Germline CDR1 and CDR2: MDHEN and SYDVKM. The CDR3 totals 15 residues. The DNA for the CDR3 is TGTGCCAGCAGCCTGGGACTAGCGGGAGCTCACGAGCAGTACTTC. This encodes CASSLGLAGAHEQYF.